The 11 T cell receptor beta chains presented below share a single source sample, sequenced in a study of blood T cells in healthy people across ages (dated by TCRdb to the mid-2010s). Libraries were constructed by 5' RACE. This sample was sequenced with an Illumina HiSeq 2500. A second PCR of roughly 6 to 12 cycles was performed with a sample-barcoded 5' primer and a J-beta primer mix. TCRdb reworked the public reads: Q25 trimming with fastp, MiXCR clone assembly, productive beta chains retained. Every entry covers one CDR3 protein and lists the most common genes and DNA from its rows. The sample yields about 1.8 million distinct CDR3 sequences; roughly 49% were counted once. The ten most abundant clones make up roughly 2% of the sample. Specimen: blood. These receptors were obtained from a woman between 35 and 50 years old in good health.

This chain joins TRBV7-2 and TRBJ2-7; 9 bases match TRBD2. The end of the DNA is better explained by TRBJ2-5, so the J call may be wrong. The CDR3 sequence is 16 residues long. Germline values: CDR1 SGHTA, CDR2 FQGNSA. The CDR3 nucleotides are TGTGCCAGCAGCTTATACCAGCGGGGGGCTGGAGAGACCCAGTACTTC. Protein product: CASSLYQRGAGETQYF.

This rearrangement joins TRBV6-2 or TRBV6-3 to TRBJ2-3; the D call may be TRBD1 or TRBD2 (5 bases each). The CDR3 runs to 18 residues. Trimming cost V 0 bases and J 0 bases, with 16 bases left between them. CDR1 and CDR2 (germline): MNHEY, SVGEGT. In DNA form, the CDR3 reads TGTGCCAGCAGTTACTCGCTTCGGGGCCGCACTAGCACAGATACGCAGTATTTT. Translation: CASSYSLRGRTSTDTQYF.

In its sample, this clonotype was seen a few times. CDR3 in DNA: TGTGCCAGCAGCGTCCGCGAAGATACGCAGTATTTT. Translation: CASSVREDTQYF. This chain links TRBV9 with TRBJ2-3; D gene ambiguous. This CDR3 spans 12 amino acids. The germline V gene has CDR1 SGDLS and CDR2 YYNGEE. The germline V and J ends were trimmed by 2 bases and 5 bases, with 6 bases remaining between them. The variable domain in full, completed from reference TRBV9 and TRBJ2-3, reads DSGVTQTPKHLITATGQRVTLRCSPRSGDLSVYWYQQSLDQGLQFLIQYYNGEERAKGNILERFSAQQFPDLHSELNLSSLELGDSALYFCASSVREDTQYFGPGTRLTVL.

The chain is built from TRBV5-1 and TRBJ2-7; D remains unclear. The CDR3 is 16 residues long. Trimming pared 2 bases from V and 3 bases from J, leaving 18 bases between. CDR1 and CDR2 from the germline V gene are SGHRS and YFSETQ. This CDR3 is CASSFAGIQPLYEQYF. CDR3 coding DNA: TGCGCCAGCAGCTTCGCCGGAATACAGCCCCTCTACGAGCAGTACTTC.

This rearrangement joins TRBV24-1 to TRBJ2-1; D is unresolved. Trimming cost V 0 bases and J 12 bases, with 8 bases left between them. The CDR3 runs 12 residues. The germline gives CDR1 KGHDR, CDR2 SFDVKD. The CDR3 DNA reads as TGTGCCACCAGTGATTTGCGAAGAATGCAGTTCTTC. This codes for CATSDLRRMQFF.

This chain joins TRBV7-2 and TRBJ2-5; D perhaps matches TRBD1 (5 bases). The CDR3 is 14 residues long. Looked up from germline, CDR1 is SGHTA and CDR2 is FQGNSA. V was trimmed by 2 bases and J by 5 bases, leaving 12 bases between them. CDR3 residues: CASSLILGPETQYF. CDR3 in DNA: TGTGCCAGCAGCTTAATACTGGGGCCGGAGACCCAGTACTTC.

This chain joins TRBV6-4 and TRBJ2-3; TRBD2 agrees at 8 bases. The CDR3 sequence is 16 residues long. Germline CDR1 reads MRHNA; CDR2 reads SNTAGT. V dropped 0 bases and J dropped 4; count of bases not matched to a gene: 6. The DNA of the CDR3 is TGTGCCAGCAGTGACTCCAGCGGGAGAGGGTCAGATACGCAGTATTTT. Its protein product is CASSDSSGRGSDTQYF.

This rearrangement joins TRBV6-2 or TRBV6-3 to TRBJ2-5; 10 bases map to TRBD2. V was pared by 6 bases and J by 4 bases, with 20 bases of the junction left unmatched. The V gene's germline CDR1 is MNHEY and CDR2 SVGEGT. This CDR3 region has 19 residues. The CDR3 loop reads CASRYPSGGYPRQVETQYF. For the CDR3, the DNA is TGTGCCAGCAGGTATCCTAGCGGGGGATATCCCCGGCAGGTAGAGACCCAGTACTTC.

This clonotype turned up a few times. V gene TRBV7-2 combines with J gene TRBJ2-7, with 8 nucleotides matching TRBD1. CDR3 length: 17 residues. V trimming: 2 bases; J trimming: 0 bases; junction bases outside the gene matches: 9. The germline V gene encodes CDR1 SGHTA and CDR2 FQGNSA. The CDR3 sequence is CASSLPGQGAASYEQYF. The CDR3 coding sequence is TGTGCCAGCAGCTTACCGGGTCAGGGGGCGGCCTCCTACGAGCAGTACTTC.

In its sample, this clonotype was seen a few times. The chain combines TRBV13 with TRBJ2-3; 13 nucleotides match TRBD2. CDR3 length: 16 residues. Trimming removed 5 bases from V and 7 bases from J; junction bases left unmatched: 9. Germline V lookup: CDR1 PRHDT, CDR2 FYEKMQ (reference sequence). As DNA, the CDR3 is TGTGCCAGCAGCGGGGGGACTAGCGGGGTTGAGAATACGCAGTATTTT. It is translated as CASSGGTSGVENTQYF.

This chain connects TRBV6-6 to TRBJ1-2; unclear D gene. V was clipped by 2 bases and J by 4 bases, with 8 bases between them. Looked up from germline, CDR1 is MNHNY and CDR2 is SVGAGI (reference sequence). This CDR3 contains 13 residues. The chain's CDR3 is CASSYRETYGYTF. As DNA, the CDR3 is TGTGCCAGCAGTTACAGGGAAACCTATGGCTACACCTTC.